Listed below are T cell receptor beta chains from one sample, sequenced in a study of blood T cell repertoires in COVID-19. Here immunoSEQ multiplex PCR was the method, and the copy in TCRdb shows in-frame clones only, minus some. The sample yields more than 300,000 clones, around nine tenths seen once. Material for sequencing was PBMCs or T cells enriched from blood (not recorded which). All receptors come from a woman in her twenties or thirties who had recovered from COVID-19. Both conserved end residues are part of each CDR3. Fields, in order: clone size, J gene, V gene, D gene, CDR3 protein, CDR3 DNA. A D gene is named only where the DNA matches it firmly. Where a row states a size, it is once, few, many or the class of an expanded clone; other rows omit it.

NA,TRBJ1-1,TRBV11-3,NA,CASSSGGVMGTEAFF,TGTGCCAGCAGCTCCGGGGGGGTCATGGGCACTGAAGCTTTCTTT
NA,TRBJ2-1,TRBV7-2,NA,CASSLVLAGYNEQFF,TGTGCCAGCAGCTTAGTATTGGCAGGGTACAATGAGCAGTTCTTC
NA,TRBJ2-3,TRBV14,TRBD2,CASSLLQRELGTDTQYF,TGTGCCAGCAGCCTTCTTCAGCGGGAGCTTGGCACAGATACGCAGTATTTT
few,TRBJ1-2,TRBV3-1/TRBV3-2,NA,CASRGGVNYGYTF,TGTGCCAGCAGGGGTGGAGTGAACTATGGCTACACCTTC
NA,TRBJ1-6,TRBV6-5,NA,CASSSLGDNSPLHF,TGTGCCAGCAGTTCTCTGGGAGATAATTCACCCCTCCACTTT
once,TRBJ2-7,TRBV19,TRBD1,CASSIGYRGPYEQYF,TGTGCCAGTAGTATAGGATACAGGGGACCCTACGAGCAGTACTTC
NA,TRBJ1-1,TRBV27,TRBD1,CASSPWTGGGNTEAFF,TGTGCCAGCAGCCCTTGGACAGGGGGGGGGAACACTGAAGCTTTCTTT
NA,TRBJ2-7,TRBV28,TRBD1,CASSLRDRGSMIPYEQYF,TGTGCCAGCAGTTTAAGGGACAGGGGGTCTATGATTCCCTACGAGCAGTACTTC
NA,TRBJ1-5,TRBV5-3,TRBD1,CARSLRFYRGGNQPQHF,TGTGCCAGAAGCTTACGATTTTACAGGGGGGGCAATCAGCCCCAGCATTTT
NA,TRBJ1-2,TRBV10-3,NA,CAIFSSTGYGYTF,TGTGCCATCTTCTCGTCGACGGGGTATGGCTACACCTTC
once,TRBJ2-2,TRBV7-6,TRBD2,CASSFRWSGTNTGELFF,TGTGCCAGCAGCTTCCGCTGGAGCGGGACGAACACCGGGGAGCTGTTTTTT
NA,TRBJ1-2,TRBV19,TRBD1,CASRGQNNYGYTF,TGTGCCAGCCGGGGACAGAATAACTATGGCTACACCTTC
NA,TRBJ1-1,TRBV3-1/TRBV3-2,TRBD1,CASSQDTTGGVSAFF,TGTGCCAGCAGCCAAGATACGACAGGGGGAGTCTCGGCTTTCTTT
NA,TRBJ2-4,TRBV2,NA,CASKRGIAKNIQYF,TGTGCCAGCAAGAGAGGGATAGCCAAAAACATTCAGTACTTC
NA,TRBJ1-2,TRBV19,NA,CASSIGQSRGGYTF,TGTGCCAGTAGTATCGGTCAATCTCGCGGGGGCTACACCTTC
NA,TRBJ2-6,TRBV5-1,TRBD2,CASRELASSGANVLTF,TGCGCCAGCAGGGAACTAGCGAGCTCTGGGGCCAACGTCCTGACTTTC
NA,TRBJ1-3,TRBV4-2,NA,CASSQDPGSSGNTIYF,TGTGCCAGCAGCCAAGACCCAGGAAGCTCTGGAAACACCATATATTTT
NA,TRBJ1-5,TRBV6-2/TRBV6-3,NA,CASSSWGGNSLYPIQPQHF,TGTGCCAGCAGTTCTTGGGGCGGGAACTCGTTATATCCTATCCAGCCCCAGCATTTT
NA,TRBJ2-1,TRBV7-9,TRBD2,CASSQLAGRRDNEQFF,TGTGCCAGCAGCCAGCTAGCGGGACGCAGGGACAATGAGCAGTTCTTC
NA,TRBJ2-3,TRBV4-2,NA,CASSQSIPSTDTQYF,TGTGCCAGCAGCCAAAGCATCCCAAGCACAGATACGCAGTATTTT
NA,TRBJ2-1,TRBV11-2,TRBD2,CASRRRRREPPNEQFF,TGTGCCAGCCGGCGCAGGAGGCGGGAGCCCCCCAATGAGCAGTTCTTC
NA,TRBJ1-5,TRBV9,TRBD1,CASSVGTGRLNQPQHF,TGTGCCAGCAGCGTAGGGACAGGGCGCCTCAATCAGCCCCAGCATTTT
NA,TRBJ2-1,TRBV6-5,TRBD1,CASGNRGNEQFF,TGTGCCAGCGGTAACAGGGGCAATGAGCAGTTCTTC
NA,TRBJ2-7,TRBV28,NA,CASSFSFTGGYFHYEQYF,TGTGCCAGCAGTTTTTCCTTTACGGGGGGCTATTTCCACTACGAGCAGTACTTC
NA,TRBJ1-2,TRBV29-1,NA,CSEHRPSTVNYGYTF,TGCAGCGAGCACAGACCTTCGACAGTAAACTATGGCTACACCTTC
NA,TRBJ2-2,TRBV6-5,NA,CASSLETGELFF,TGTGCCAGCAGCCTAGAAACCGGGGAGCTGTTTTTT
NA,TRBJ1-5,TRBV19,TRBD1,CASRARQGNQPQHF,TGTGCCAGTCGAGCAAGACAGGGTAATCAGCCCCAGCATTTT
NA,TRBJ1-5,TRBV5-1,NA,CASSPGVGGRQPQHF,TGCGCCAGCAGTCCAGGGGTTGGGGGACGGCAGCCCCAGCATTTT
once,TRBJ2-1,TRBV7-6,NA,CASSLDPTGWQFF,TGTGCCAGCAGCTTAGACCCAACCGGGTGGCAGTTCTTC
NA,TRBJ1-2,TRBV29-1,TRBD1,CSGGQVDYGYTF,TGCAGCGGTGGACAGGTAGATTATGGCTACACCTTC
NA,TRBJ2-7,TRBV6-5,NA,CASSFPGSRAGEQYF,TGTGCCAGCAGTTTCCCCGGATCGAGGGCGGGAGAGCAGTACTTC
NA,TRBJ2-1,TRBV12-3/TRBV12-4,NA,CASSLSPQDEQFF,TGTGCCAGCAGTTTATCCCCACAGGATGAGCAGTTCTTC
NA,TRBJ1-2,TRBV28,NA,CASRHMTDNYGYTF,TGTGCCAGCAGACATATGACAGATAACTATGGCTACACCTTC
few,TRBJ1-4,TRBV28,TRBD1,CASSLNRGNEKLFF,TGTGCCAGCAGTTTAAACAGGGGGAATGAAAAACTGTTTTTT
NA,TRBJ2-2,TRBV7-2,TRBD2,CASSFVGGSTGELFF,TGTGCCAGCAGCTTCGTGGGGGGGAGCACCGGGGAGCTGTTTTTT
NA,TRBJ2-1,TRBV5-1,NA,CASSLLLAHEQFF,TGCGCCAGCAGCTTGTTGTTAGCCCATGAGCAGTTCTTC
NA,TRBJ2-1,TRBV7-2,NA,CASSLSVVGGEQFF,TGTGCCAGCAGCTTATCAGTGGTGGGGGGAGAGCAGTTCTTC
NA,TRBJ1-2,TRBV28,TRBD1,CATLPTGDGYTF,TGTGCCACCCTACCGACAGGGGATGGCTACACCTTC
NA,TRBJ1-5,TRBV18,NA,CASSPGIHNQPQHF,TGTGCCAGCTCACCCGGGATCCACAATCAGCCCCAGCATTTT
NA,TRBJ1-1,TRBV24-1,NA,CATSDPAGTEAFF,TGTGCCACCAGTGACCCTGCGGGGACTGAAGCTTTCTTT